What follows are 29 T cell receptor beta chains derived from one specimen sequenced in a study of blood T cell repertoires in COVID-19. Sequencing used immunoSEQ multiplex PCR; TCRdb keeps in-frame clones, though not all of them. The sample consists of 20,000 to 30,000 clones, under 90% of them appearing once. The source material was peripheral blood. These receptors all come from a human donor in a cohort sampled during active COVID-19.

V is TRBV28 and J is TRBJ1-3; a weak D match, TRBD1 (5 bases). The CDR3 is 14 amino acids. V was trimmed by 7 bases and J by 0 bases, leaving 10 bases between them. Germline CDR1 and CDR2: MDHEN and SYDVKM. The CDR3 DNA follows: TGTGCCAGCAACCTAGACAGCTCTGGAAACACCATATATTTT. Amino acids: CASNLDSSGNTIYF.

V usage is TRBV19 and J usage is TRBJ1-3; 7 bases map to TRBD1. V lost 5 bases, J lost 0 bases, and 7 bases stayed unmatched. The CDR3 runs to 16 residues. Germline CDR1 LNHDA, CDR2 SQIVND (reference sequence). In nucleotides, the CDR3 is TGTGCCAGTAGTCTCCGGACAGGAAGCTCTGGAAACACCATATATTTT. This gives the protein CASSLRTGSSGNTIYF.

The CDR3 DNA is TGTGCCAGCAGCCCAAGCGGGGGGGCCGGGGAGCTGTTTTTT. Encoded protein: CASSPSGGAGELFF. V is TRBV3-1 (or the pseudogene TRBV3-2) and J is TRBJ2-2; 10 positions agree with TRBD2. The germline CDR1 and CDR2 sequences are LGHDT and YNNKEL (reference sequence). The junction had 2 bases not matched to a gene; V was cut back by 4 bases and J by 6 bases. This CDR3 region has 14 residues.

The V gene is TRBV5-8, the J gene TRBJ2-1; D is unresolved. The germline CDR1 and CDR2 sequences are SGHTS and YDEGEE. The CDR3 spans 15 residues. V gave up 3 bases and J gave up 0 bases, with 10 bases separating them. CDR3 bases: TGTGCCAGCAGCTACCGTCTAGGCTCCTACAATGAGCAGTTCTTC. Its translation: CASSYRLGSYNEQFF.

The V and J genes are TRBV11-3 and TRBJ2-6; TRBD1 is a possible D gene (6 bases). The V end was cut by 4 bases, the J end by 0 bases, with 16 bases between. Germline V gene sequence: CDR1 SGHNT, CDR2 YENEEA. This CDR3 has 18 amino acids. The CDR3 spells CASSSYSGQGSGANVLTF. The CDR3 nucleotides are TGTGCCAGCAGCTCCTATTCGGGACAAGGCTCTGGGGCCAACGTCCTGACTTTC. The variable domain in full, completed from reference TRBV11-3 and TRBJ2-6, reads EAGVVQSPRYKIIEKKQPVAFWCNPISGHNTLYWYLQNLGQGPELLIRYENEEAVDDSQLPKDRFSAERLKGVDSTLKIQPAELGDSAVYLCASSSYSGQGSGANVLTFGAGSRLTVL.

This clone was observed once. The chain joins TRBV4-2 to TRBJ1-2; D is possibly TRBD1 (5 bases). Trimming pared 0 bases from V and 4 bases from J, leaving 21 bases between. Germline CDR1 and CDR2: LGHNA and YNFKEQ. The CDR3 totals 18 residues. The CDR3 sequence: CASSQDRQSPHKSYGYTF. CDR3 in DNA: TGTGCCAGCAGCCAAGACAGACAGTCTCCCCATAAGAGCTATGGCTACACCTTC.

The rearrangement links TRBV7-3 to TRBJ1-1; D is possibly TRBD1 (6 bases). The V end lost 5 bases, the J end lost 4 bases, and 11 bases lay between the germline ends. This CDR3 contains 13 residues. Germline lookup yields CDR1 SGHTA and CDR2 FQGTGA. The CDR3 nucleotides are TGTGCCAGCAGCCAAGGACAGACCACTGAAGCTTTCTTT. Translating it yields CASSQGQTTEAFF.

A remark on this clone: This CDR3 is also generated by other DNA sequences in the sample. The CDR3: CASSLALGGAGNQPQHF. CDR3 sequence (DNA): TGTGCCAGCAGCTTAGCGCTGGGGGGGGCTGGCAATCAGCCCCAGCATTTT. The chain combines TRBV7-2 with TRBJ1-5, with TRBD1 as a possible D gene (6 bases). Trimming shortened V by 0 bases and J by 2 bases, and 14 bases separated the two germline ends. The CDR3 has 17 amino acids. Germline V gene sequence: CDR1 SGHTA, CDR2 FQGNSA.

The chain carries TRBV18 and TRBJ1-1; 10 bases agree with TRBD1. This CDR3 comprises 16 residues. The V and J ends lost 4 bases and 1 base, in that order; junction bases with no gene match: 6. The germline V gene has CDR1 KGHSH and CDR2 LQKENI. The CDR3 DNA is TGTGCCAGCTCACTCGACAGGGGGCTGAGGAACACTGAAGCTTTCTTT. It specifies CASSLDRGLRNTEAFF.

This clone showed up just once. The chain couples TRBV19 to TRBJ2-5, with 12 nucleotides matching TRBD2. V was clipped by 6 bases and J by 5 bases; unmatched bases: 4. The germline V gene has CDR1 LNHDA and CDR2 SQIVND (reference sequence). The CDR3 spans 14 residues. The CDR3 protein is CASRTSGSGETQYF. The CDR3, as DNA: TGTGCCAGTAGGACTAGCGGGAGCGGGGAGACCCAGTACTTC.

CDR3 in amino acids: CASSLNGNQPQHF. For the CDR3, the DNA is TGTGCCAGCAGTTTAAACGGTAATCAGCCCCAGCATTTT. J is TRBJ1-5 and V is TRBV12-3 or TRBV12-4, with unresolved D. There are 13 residues in the CDR3. The germline V and J ends were trimmed by 2 bases and 4 bases, with 6 bases remaining between them.

The rearrangement links TRBV28 to TRBJ1-3; D ambiguous. V was trimmed by 3 bases and J by 2 bases, leaving 14 bases between them. CDR3 length: 16 amino acids. CDR1 and CDR2 from the germline V gene are MDHEN and SYDVKM. CDR3 sequence: CASSFGGRLAGNTIYF. In DNA form, the CDR3 reads TGTGCCAGCAGTTTCGGCGGCCGGTTAGCTGGAAACACCATATATTTT.

The rearrangement joins TRBV10-3 to TRBJ2-3, with 9 bases that match TRBD2. CDR3 length equals 16 residues. J lost 5 bases, V lost 0 bases, and 6 bases had no gene match. CDR1 and CDR2 from the germline V gene are ENHRY and SYGVKD. The chain's CDR3 is CAISESGGGAIDTQYF. The DNA of the CDR3 is TGTGCCATCAGTGAGTCAGGCGGGGGGGCGATAGATACGCAGTATTTT.

V and J are TRBV14 and TRBJ2-7; maybe TRBD1 (6 bases). V gave up 5 bases and J gave up 5 bases, with 7 bases separating them. CDR3 size: 11 residues. Germline CDR1 reads SGHDN; CDR2 reads FVKESK. CDR3 region: CASSWTDEQYF. CDR3 nucleotides: TGTGCCAGCAGCTGGACAGACGAGCAGTACTTC.

The chain is built from TRBV7-9 and TRBJ2-5; TRBD2 might be the D (6 bases). Looked up from germline, CDR1 is SEHNR and CDR2 is FQNEAQ (reference sequence). With 3 bases removed from V and 5 bases from J, the gap between germline ends came to 10 bases. The CDR3 runs to 13 residues. In nucleotides, the CDR3 is TGTGCCAGCAGCTTCTCGGGGGAGGAGACCCAGTACTTC. Amino acids: CASSFSGEETQYF.

This clone occurred a few times. The V and J genes are TRBV7-2 and TRBJ2-5; tentative D call: TRBD2 (5 bases). Looked up from germline, CDR1 is SGHTA and CDR2 is FQGNSA. There are 13 residues in the CDR3. The germline V and J ends were trimmed by 6 bases and 7 bases, with 15 bases remaining between them. The CDR3 region has the DNA TGTGCCAGCAGGGACTCTTACCGGGGGACCCAGTACTTC. Its protein is CASRDSYRGTQYF.

The gene calls are TRBV11-2 and TRBJ2-1; 10 positions match TRBD1. The trim removed 5 bases at V and 8 bases at J, leaving 9 bases unmatched. The CDR3 length is 15 residues. Germline assignment: CDR1 SGHAT and CDR2 FQNNGV. CDR3 DNA: TGTGCCAGCAGCGGACAGGGGGTTATTGGCGATGAGCAGTTCTTC. As protein: CASSGQGVIGDEQFF.

This clone has a handful of counts. V gene TRBV5-1 combines with J gene TRBJ2-2, with D perhaps matching TRBD2 (7 bases). From germline, CDR1 is SGHRS and CDR2 YFSETQ. V was shortened by 6 bases and J by 1 base, with 13 bases between the two germline ends. CDR3 size: 15 residues. CDR3 bases: TGCGCCAGCAAGGGCGGGGGCGAGAACACCGGGGAGCTGTTTTTT. Amino acids: CASKGGGENTGELFF.

This clone was seen only a few times. The chain employs TRBV6-6 and TRBJ1-1; D remains unclear. Germline-derived CDR1 and CDR2 are MNHNY and SVGAGI (reference sequence). V lost 10 bases and J lost 4, with 16 bases in between. The CDR3 contains 13 residues. CDR3 sequence: CANRRGSGTEAFF. Here the CDR3 DNA reads TGTGCCAACCGTAGAGGGTCGGGCACTGAAGCTTTCTTT.

The chain is built from TRBV25-1 and TRBJ1-4, with D possibly TRBD1 on 6 matching bases. Germline V gene lookup returns CDR1 MGHDK and CDR2 SYGVNS. This CDR3 is 13 amino acids long. With 5 bases removed from V and 7 bases from J, the gap between germline ends came to 11 bases. CDR3: CASSKRTAEKLFF. In DNA, the CDR3 is TGTGCCAGCAGTAAAAGGACAGCTGAAAAACTGTTTTTT.

J is TRBJ2-5 and V is TRBV30, with 7 bases identical to TRBD1. CDR1 and CDR2 (germline): GTSNPN, SVGIG (reference sequence). V lost 1 base, J lost 5 bases, and 7 bases stayed unmatched. The CDR3 runs 14 residues. As DNA, the CDR3 is TGTGCCTGGAGTGCCTCGACAGGGCGCGAGACCCAGTACTTC. Its protein product is CAWSASTGRETQYF.

J is TRBJ1-4 and V is TRBV4-1, with a tentative D call TRBD1 (5 bases). The V and J ends lost 4 bases and 2 bases respectively, with 14 bases between them. Germline values: CDR1 MGHRA, CDR2 YSYEKL. The CDR3 is made up of 16 amino acids. The CDR3: CASSPLDPGTNEKLFF. The CDR3 region has the DNA TGCGCCAGCAGCCCCCTGGATCCAGGGACTAATGAAAAACTGTTTTTT.

The chain couples TRBV29-1 to TRBJ2-7, with 14 bases matching TRBD2. CDR1 SQVTM and CDR2 ANQGSEA come from the germline V gene. J gave up 7 bases and V 1 base, and 15 bases lay outside the gene matches. The CDR3 length is 18 residues. The CDR3 DNA reads as TGCAGCGTTGAAGGCGTTGGTTTGGGGACTAGCGGGAGAGGAGAGCAGTACTTC. Translated, it gives CSVEGVGLGTSGRGEQYF.

The gene calls are TRBV18 and TRBJ2-7; tentatively, D is TRBD1 (6 bases). V lost 6 bases and J lost 0, with 21 bases in between. Germline CDR1 KGHSH, CDR2 LQKENI. The CDR3 totals 17 residues. This CDR3 reads CASSQTTGIRSSYEQYF. The CDR3 DNA follows: TGTGCCAGCTCCCAAACTACAGGGATAAGGAGCTCCTACGAGCAGTACTTC.

The chain uses TRBV29-1 and TRBJ2-3; TRBD2 is a possible D gene (5 bases). CDR1 is SQVTM and CDR2 is ANQGSEA in the germline V gene. The CDR3 runs to 15 residues. Trimming pared 5 bases from V and 6 bases from J, leaving 21 bases between. The CDR3 DNA follows: TGCAGCGTTAGAGGAGTGGCTAGCCACCCCGATACGCAGTATTTT. This translates into CSVRGVASHPDTQYF.

The V call is TRBV7-2, the J call TRBJ2-7; D possibly corresponds to TRBD1 (6 bases). The V and J ends lost 5 bases and 2 bases respectively, with 13 bases between them. The CDR3 runs to 14 residues. Germline V lookup: CDR1 SGHTA, CDR2 FQGNSA. CDR3 loop: CASSQDRPPYEQYF. CDR3 nucleotides: TGTGCCAGCAGCCAAGACAGGCCCCCCTACGAGCAGTACTTC.

The chain recombines TRBV7-2 with TRBJ1-1, with TRBD1 matching 10 bases. Per germline, CDR1 SGHTA and CDR2 FQGNSA. The CDR3 contains 15 residues. J gave up 5 bases and V 5 bases, and 8 bases lay outside the gene matches. In DNA, the CDR3 is TGTGCCAGCAGCGAACGGACAGGGGGGGGAACTGAAGCTTTCTTT. This gives the protein CASSERTGGGTEAFF. The entire variable domain, with the rest obtained from reference TRBV7-2 and TRBJ1-1, is as follows: GAGVSQSPSNKVTEKGKDVELRCDPISGHTALYWYRQSLGQGLEFLIYFQGNSAPDKSGLPSDRFSAERTGGSVSTLTIQRTQQEDSAVYLCASSERTGGGTEAFFGQGTRLTVV.

The chain uses TRBV7-2 and TRBJ2-7; 9 bases are shared with TRBD1. CDR1 is SGHTA and CDR2 is FQGNSA in the germline V gene. This CDR3 has 15 residues. The ends lost 2 bases at V and 2 bases at J; junction bases unmatched: 4. CDR3 amino acids: CASSLLGQGPYEQYF. The DNA of the CDR3 is TGTGCCAGCAGCTTATTGGGACAGGGTCCCTACGAGCAGTACTTC.

CDR3 sequence reads: CASSYSRGNQEQYF. The DNA of the CDR3 is TGTGCCAGCAGTTACTCTAGGGGTAATCAAGAGCAGTACTTC. This chain uses TRBV6-6 with TRBJ2-7; possibly TRBD1 for D (5 bases). The germline gives CDR1 MNHNY, CDR2 SVGAGI (reference sequence). The CDR3 is 14 amino acids. V lost 0 bases and J lost 7, with 13 bases in between.